The clone carrying this T cell receptor (beta chain) has just a few counts. What it binds is not known. The sample originates from a study of T cells in Graves' hyperthyroidism and ophthalmopathy. Study conclusions and caveats: Among clonotypes expanded in thyroid above 0.001, most were also found in blood.

Amplification targeted TCR beta CDR3 regions from RNA transcripts. The HTBI primer set was used in a first-round RT-PCR of the TCR CDR3. MiXCR, applied by TCRdb to the multiplex PCR reads, yields one record per CDR3 protein. The sample gives nearly 600,000 distinct CDR3 sequences, 12% to 15% of which show up once; roughly 7% is in the top ten. Not enrolled were patients with uncontrolled infection, other autoimmune disease, pregnancy or lactation. Diagnostic decisions used clinical symptoms, serum thyroxine and TRAb, thyroid ultrasound and orbital computed tomography. Isolation of PBMCs was performed on around 9.4 ml fresh peripheral blood. CDR1 SGHAT and CDR2 FQNNGV come from the germline V gene. The CDR3 spans 16 residues. V was trimmed by 2 bases and J by 4 bases, leaving 17 bases between them.

The material sequenced was blood. The chain is built from TRBV11-2 and TRBJ1-1, with a possible D match to TRBD1 (6 bases). This clonotype was obtained from a woman aged 18-29 years with Graves' ophthalmopathy. The CDR3 region has the DNA TGTGCCAGCAGCTTATTCGGAACAGGGAGTTCCACTGAAGCTTTCTTT. Its translation is CASSLFGTGSSTEAFF.